The clone carrying this T cell receptor (beta chain) has a single count. This sample was taken from a study of blood T cell repertoires in COVID-19. Study context: COVID-19 samples collected from the United States, Italy and Spain covered acute and convalescent phases. The analysed material was cDNA or gDNA that came from T cells, B-cell-depleted T cells, or PBMCs.

Assay used: immunoSEQ multiplex PCR; TCRdb lists only in-frame clones, some missing. The profile shows under 300,000 clones, 88% of them singletons. Sequenced: peripheral blood. The sequence was obtained from a woman aged 40-49 years who had recovered from COVID-19.

The CDR3 reads CASTQGGGQPQHF. Here the CDR3 DNA reads TGTGCCAGCACCCAAGGCGGGGGGCAGCCCCAGCATTTT. J is TRBJ1-5 and V is TRBV28; weak D call: TRBD1 (5 bases). CDR3 size: 13 residues. V shed 7 bases and J shed 7 bases, with 14 bases lying between them. CDR1 is MDHEN, CDR2 SYDVKM, per germline.